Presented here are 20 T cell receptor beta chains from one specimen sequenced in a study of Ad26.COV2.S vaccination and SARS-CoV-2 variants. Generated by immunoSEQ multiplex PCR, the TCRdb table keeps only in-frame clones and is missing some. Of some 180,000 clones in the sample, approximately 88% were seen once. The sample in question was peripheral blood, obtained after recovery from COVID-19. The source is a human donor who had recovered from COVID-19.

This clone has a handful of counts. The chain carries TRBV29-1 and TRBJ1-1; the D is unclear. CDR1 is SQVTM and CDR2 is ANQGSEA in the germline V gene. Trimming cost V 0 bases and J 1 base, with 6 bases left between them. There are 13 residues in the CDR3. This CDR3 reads CSVEEKGNTEAFF. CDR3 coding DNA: TGCAGCGTTGAAGAAAAGGGGAACACTGAAGCTTTCTTT.

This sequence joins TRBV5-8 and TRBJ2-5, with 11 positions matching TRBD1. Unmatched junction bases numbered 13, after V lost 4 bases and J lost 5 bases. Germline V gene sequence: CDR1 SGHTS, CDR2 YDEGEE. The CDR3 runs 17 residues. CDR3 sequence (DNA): TGTGCCAGCAGCCCGGAGGAGAGGACAGGGGGCTATGAGACCCAGTACTTC. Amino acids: CASSPEERTGGYETQYF.

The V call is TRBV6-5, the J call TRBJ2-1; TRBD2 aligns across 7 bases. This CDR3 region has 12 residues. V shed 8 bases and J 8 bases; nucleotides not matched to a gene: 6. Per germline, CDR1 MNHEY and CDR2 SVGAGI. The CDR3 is CASHGLGYEQFF. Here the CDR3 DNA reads TGTGCCAGCCACGGACTAGGCTATGAGCAGTTCTTC.

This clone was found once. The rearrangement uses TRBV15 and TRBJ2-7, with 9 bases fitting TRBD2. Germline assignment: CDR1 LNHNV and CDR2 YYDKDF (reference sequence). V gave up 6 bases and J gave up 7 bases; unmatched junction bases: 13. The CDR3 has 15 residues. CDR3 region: CATREERGDTGEQYF. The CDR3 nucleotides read TGTGCCACCAGGGAAGAGCGGGGGGATACGGGGGAGCAGTACTTC.

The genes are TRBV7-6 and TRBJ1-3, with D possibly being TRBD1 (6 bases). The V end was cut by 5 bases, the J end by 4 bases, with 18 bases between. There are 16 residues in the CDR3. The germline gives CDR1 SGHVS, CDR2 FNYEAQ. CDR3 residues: CASSPRTGNRGNTIYF. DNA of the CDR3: TGTGCCAGCAGCCCCCGAACAGGGAATAGGGGAAACACCATATATTTT.

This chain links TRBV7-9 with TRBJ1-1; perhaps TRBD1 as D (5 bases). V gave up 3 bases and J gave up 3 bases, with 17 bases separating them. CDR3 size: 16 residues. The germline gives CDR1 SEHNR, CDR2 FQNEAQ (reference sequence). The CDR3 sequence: CASSLTGSGLDTEAFF. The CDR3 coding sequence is TGTGCCAGCAGCTTGACGGGGTCAGGGCTGGACACTGAAGCTTTCTTT.

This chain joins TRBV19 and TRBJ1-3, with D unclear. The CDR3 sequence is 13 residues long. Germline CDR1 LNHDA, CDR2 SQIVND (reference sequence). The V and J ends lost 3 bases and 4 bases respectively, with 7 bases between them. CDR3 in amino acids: CASSMQPGNTIYF. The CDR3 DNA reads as TGTGCCAGTAGTATGCAACCGGGAAACACCATATATTTT.

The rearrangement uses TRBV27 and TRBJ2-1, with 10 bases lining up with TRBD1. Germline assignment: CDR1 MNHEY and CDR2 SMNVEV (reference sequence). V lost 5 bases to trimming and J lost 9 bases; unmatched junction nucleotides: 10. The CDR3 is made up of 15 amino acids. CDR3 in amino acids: CASSPGTGATGEQFF. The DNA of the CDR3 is TGTGCCAGCAGTCCCGGGACAGGGGCCACAGGTGAGCAGTTCTTC.

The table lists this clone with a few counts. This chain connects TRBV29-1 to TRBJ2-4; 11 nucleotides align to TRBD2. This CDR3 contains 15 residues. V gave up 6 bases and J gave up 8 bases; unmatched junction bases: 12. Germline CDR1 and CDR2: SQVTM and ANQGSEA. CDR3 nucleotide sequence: TGCAGCGTCTCCCCTACTAGCGGGAGAGGAGACATTCAGTACTTC. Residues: CSVSPTSGRGDIQYF.

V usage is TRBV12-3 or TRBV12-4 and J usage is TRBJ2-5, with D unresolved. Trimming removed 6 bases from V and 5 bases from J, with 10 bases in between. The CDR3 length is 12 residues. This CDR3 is CASSRIQETQYF. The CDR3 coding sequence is TGTGCCAGCAGCAGAATCCAGGAGACCCAGTACTTC.

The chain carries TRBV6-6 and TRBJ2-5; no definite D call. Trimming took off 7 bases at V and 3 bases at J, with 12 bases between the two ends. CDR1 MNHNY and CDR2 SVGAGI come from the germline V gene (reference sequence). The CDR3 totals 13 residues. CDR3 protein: CASTPSAKETQYF. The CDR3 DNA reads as TGTGCCAGCACCCCGTCAGCTAAAGAGACCCAGTACTTC.

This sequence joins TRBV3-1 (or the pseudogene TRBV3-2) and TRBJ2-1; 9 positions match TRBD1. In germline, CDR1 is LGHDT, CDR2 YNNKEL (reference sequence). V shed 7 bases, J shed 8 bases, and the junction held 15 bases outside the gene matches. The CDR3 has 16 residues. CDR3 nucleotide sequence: TGTGCCAGCACCTATCCTCCCCCGGGACAGGGCGATGAGCAGTTCTTC. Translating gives CASTYPPPGQGDEQFF.

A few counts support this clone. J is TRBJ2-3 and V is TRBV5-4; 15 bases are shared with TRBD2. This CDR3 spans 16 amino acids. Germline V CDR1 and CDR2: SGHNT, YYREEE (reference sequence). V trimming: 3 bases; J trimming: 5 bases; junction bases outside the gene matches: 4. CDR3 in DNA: TGTGCCAGCAGCTCCGGACTAGCGGGGGGGGGAGATACGCAGTATTTT. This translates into CASSSGLAGGGDTQYF.

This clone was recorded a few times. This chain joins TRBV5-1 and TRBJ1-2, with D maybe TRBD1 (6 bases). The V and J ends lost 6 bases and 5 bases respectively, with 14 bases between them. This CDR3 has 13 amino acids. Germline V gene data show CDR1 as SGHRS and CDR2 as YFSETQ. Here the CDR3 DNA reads TGCGCCAGCACCTCGACAGGAAGTTATGGCTACACCTTC. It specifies CASTSTGSYGYTF.

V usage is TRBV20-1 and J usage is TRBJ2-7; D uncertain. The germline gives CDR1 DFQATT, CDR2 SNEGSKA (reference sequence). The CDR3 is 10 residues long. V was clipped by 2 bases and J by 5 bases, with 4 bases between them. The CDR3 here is CSARSDEQYF. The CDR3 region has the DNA TGCAGTGCTAGATCGGACGAGCAGTACTTC.

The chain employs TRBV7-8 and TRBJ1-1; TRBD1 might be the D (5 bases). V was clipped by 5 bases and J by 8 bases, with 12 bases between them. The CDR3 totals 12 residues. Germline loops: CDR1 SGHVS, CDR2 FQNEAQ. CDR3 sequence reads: CASSIWDGEAFF. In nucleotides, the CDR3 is TGTGCCAGCAGCATTTGGGACGGAGAAGCTTTCTTT.

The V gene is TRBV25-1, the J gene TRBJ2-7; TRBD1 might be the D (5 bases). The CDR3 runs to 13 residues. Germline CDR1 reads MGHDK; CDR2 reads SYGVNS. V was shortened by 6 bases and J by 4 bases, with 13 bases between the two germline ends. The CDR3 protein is CASRGAGSYEQYF. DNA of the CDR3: TGTGCCAGCAGAGGGGCAGGGTCTTACGAGCAGTACTTC.

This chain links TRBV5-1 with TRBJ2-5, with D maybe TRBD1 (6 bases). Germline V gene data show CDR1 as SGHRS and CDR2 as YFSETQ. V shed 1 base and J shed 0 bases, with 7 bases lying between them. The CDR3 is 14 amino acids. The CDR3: CASSLRGYQETQYF. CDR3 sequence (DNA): TGCGCCAGCAGCTTGAGGGGGTACCAAGAGACCCAGTACTTC.

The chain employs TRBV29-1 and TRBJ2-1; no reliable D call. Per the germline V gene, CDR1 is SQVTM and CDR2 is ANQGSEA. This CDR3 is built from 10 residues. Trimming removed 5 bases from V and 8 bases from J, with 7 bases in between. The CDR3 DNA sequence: TGCAGCGTTCTGGGGTATGAGCAGTTCTTC. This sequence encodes CSVLGYEQFF.

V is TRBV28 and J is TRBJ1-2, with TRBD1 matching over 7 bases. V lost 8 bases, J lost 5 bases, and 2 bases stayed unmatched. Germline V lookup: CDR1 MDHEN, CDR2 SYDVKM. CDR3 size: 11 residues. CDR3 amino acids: CASRQGYGYTF. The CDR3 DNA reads TGTGCCAGCCGACAGGGTTATGGCTACACCTTC.